These 22 T cell receptor beta chains were sequenced from one sample in a study of OX40 agonist ivuxolimab in advanced cancers. Using immunoSEQ multiplex PCR, the repertoire was profiled, and TCRdb retains in-frame clones only, with some absent. Of over 50,000 clones in the sample, 80% to 95% were seen once. The starting material was CD4+ or CD8+ T cells sorted from blood, obtained in a trial of the OX40 agonist ivuxolimab. These receptors came from an adult with an advanced solid tumor such as melanoma, head and neck, liver or kidney cancer.

This clone came up once. The V and J genes are TRBV4-1 and TRBJ1-5; D not certain. Trimming pared 0 bases from V and 2 bases from J, leaving 11 bases between. The CDR3 totals 16 residues. Germline CDR1 reads MGHRA; CDR2 reads YSYEKL. CDR3 amino acids: CASSQDHGYGNQPQHF. The CDR3 region has the DNA TGCGCCAGCAGCCAAGATCACGGGTATGGCAATCAGCCCCAGCATTTT.

This chain uses TRBV9 with TRBJ1-5; 7 nucleotides line up with TRBD1. The CDR3 totals 14 residues. V lost 3 bases to trimming and J lost 7 bases; unmatched junction nucleotides: 7. Germline values: CDR1 SGDLS, CDR2 YYNGEE. Written as DNA, the CDR3 is TGTGCCAGCAGCGCGACAGGGATTCGGCAGCCCCAGCATTTT. Protein: CASSATGIRQPQHF.

The chain uses TRBV6-5 and TRBJ2-7; D perhaps matches TRBD2 (5 bases). Germline-derived CDR1 and CDR2 are MNHEY and SVGAGI. The CDR3 consists of 12 residues. CDR3 coding DNA: TGTGCTACCCAGACCGGGACCTACGAGCAGTACTTC. Translation: CATQTGTYEQYF.

This clone occurred a few times. The chain is built from TRBV27 and TRBJ2-7; TRBD1 matches 9 bases. Germline V gene lookup returns CDR1 MNHEY and CDR2 SMNVEV (reference sequence). The CDR3 totals 15 residues. V lost 2 bases to trimming and J lost 6 bases; unmatched junction nucleotides: 8. CDR3 region: CASSLMGTGLSEQYF. The CDR3 DNA sequence: TGTGCCAGCAGTTTAATGGGGACAGGGTTAAGCGAGCAGTACTTC.

The count of this clone is one. The V call is TRBV6-5, the J call TRBJ2-1, with 10 bases lining up with TRBD2. The V and J ends lost 4 bases and 4 bases, in that order; junction bases with no gene match: 4. Germline CDR1 and CDR2: MNHEY and SVGAGI. The CDR3 sequence is 15 residues long. CDR3 sequence: CASSSAGGRYNEQFF. The CDR3 DNA reads TGTGCCAGCAGTTCAGCGGGAGGGAGGTACAATGAGCAGTTCTTC.

The rearrangement joins TRBV15 to TRBJ2-7; 7 nucleotides match TRBD2. With 0 bases clipped from V and 11 bases from J, the junction kept 10 bases outside the gene matches. The length of the CDR3 is 14 residues. CDR1 and CDR2 from the germline V gene are LNHNV and YYDKDF (reference sequence). CDR3 sequence: CATSRDGPSGEEYF. CDR3 nucleotides: TGTGCCACCAGCAGAGATGGTCCTAGCGGTGAGGAGTACTTC.

The gene calls are TRBV11-2 and TRBJ2-7; 7 bases map to TRBD2. The CDR3 totals 13 residues. V trimming: 3 bases; J trimming: 6 bases; junction bases outside the gene matches: 5. Germline CDR1 and CDR2: SGHAT and FQNNGV. As DNA, the CDR3 is TGTGCCAGCAGCTTTGGCGGGAGTGGCGAGCAGTACGTC. Translated: CASSFGGSGEQYV.

The chain is built from TRBV6-5 and TRBJ1-2; D is unclear. The CDR3 loop spans 13 amino acids. Trimming removed 8 bases at V and 3 bases at J, with 13 bases between. The germline CDR1 and CDR2 sequences are MNHEY and SVGAGI. The CDR3 loop reads CASANGVDYGYTF. CDR3 coding DNA: TGTGCCAGCGCAAACGGGGTTGACTATGGCTACACCTTC.

The rearrangement links TRBV5-6 to TRBJ2-7; TRBD1 might be the D (5 bases). The CDR3 is 14 amino acids. Germline V lookup: CDR1 SGHDT, CDR2 YYEEEE. With 4 bases removed from V and 3 bases from J, the gap between germline ends came to 14 bases. The CDR3 coding sequence is TGTGCCAGCAGCGAGGAAACAGGAGTCTACGAGCAGTACTTC. Its translation: CASSEETGVYEQYF.

The V call is TRBV15, the J call TRBJ1-2; D ambiguous. The CDR3 has 15 residues. Germline CDR1 reads LNHNV; CDR2 reads YYDKDF (reference sequence). V dropped 0 bases and J dropped 4 bases, with 12 bases sitting between them. Here the CDR3 DNA reads TGTGCCACCAGCAGAGATAAAGGATTCGGCTATGGCTACACCTTC. This translates into CATSRDKGFGYGYTF.

A single count supports this clone. V usage is TRBV28 and J usage is TRBJ1-2, with a weak D call TRBD1 (6 bases). CDR1 is MDHEN, CDR2 SYDVKM, per germline. V shed 2 bases and J shed 8 bases, with 18 bases lying between them. CDR3 size: 15 residues. The CDR3 loop reads CASSLIQTGLMGYTF. The CDR3 DNA sequence: TGTGCCAGCAGTTTAATCCAGACAGGCCTCATGGGCTACACCTTC.

The chain employs TRBV18 and TRBJ1-2; D remains ambiguous. This CDR3 region has 13 residues. V lost 1 base to trimming and J lost 11 bases, with 14 bases between them. Germline V gene sequence: CDR1 KGHSH, CDR2 LQKENI. The CDR3 loop is CASSPREFGGYTF. DNA of the CDR3: TGTGCCAGCTCACCACGGGAGTTCGGAGGGTACACCTTC.

The V gene is TRBV30, the J gene TRBJ1-2; tentatively, D is TRBD1 (5 bases). Germline V lookup: CDR1 GTSNPN, CDR2 SVGIG (reference sequence). The V end was cut by 1 base, the J end by 4 bases, with 7 bases between. CDR3 length equals 12 residues. The chain's CDR3 is CAWSGGGYGYTF. The CDR3 DNA follows: TGTGCCTGGAGTGGGGGGGGCTATGGCTACACCTTC. The full variable domain, with the rest looked up from reference TRBV30 and TRBJ1-2, is SQTIHQWPATLVQPVGSPLSLECTVEGTSNPNLYWYRQAAGRGLQLLFYSVGIGQISSEVPQNLSASRPQDRQFILSSKKLLLSDSGFYLCAWSGGGYGYTFGSGTRLTVV.

This clone was observed once. The rearrangement uses TRBV6-5 and TRBJ1-5; D not certain. This CDR3 region has 14 residues. Germline-derived CDR1 and CDR2 are MNHEY and SVGAGI. Trimming removed 6 bases from V and 5 bases from J, with 14 bases in between. The CDR3 here is CASSSTRADQPQHF. In DNA, the CDR3 is TGTGCCAGCAGCAGCACCAGAGCGGATCAGCCCCAGCATTTT.

This chain uses TRBV7-9 with TRBJ1-1; TRBD1 matches at 7 bases. The CDR3 consists of 13 residues. Germline V lookup: CDR1 SEHNR, CDR2 FQNEAQ (reference sequence). J gave up 8 bases and V 4 bases, and 7 bases lay outside the gene matches. This CDR3 reads CASSSTTGVEAFF. The CDR3 nucleotides read TGTGCCAGCAGCTCCACCACAGGGGTCGAAGCTTTCTTT. The variable domain in full, with the rest retrieved from reference TRBV7-9 and TRBJ1-1, is DTGVSQNPRHKITKRGQNVTFRCDPISEHNRLYWYRQTLGQGPEFLTYFQNEAQLEKSRLLSDRFSAERPKGSFSTLEIQRTEQGDSAMYLCASSSTTGVEAFFGQGTRLTVV.

V gene TRBV19 combines with J gene TRBJ2-1; TRBD2 matches 11 bases. CDR1 is LNHDA and CDR2 is SQIVND in the germline V gene (reference sequence). The CDR3 is 14 amino acids. The trim removed 8 bases at V and 6 bases at J, leaving 6 bases unmatched. CDR3 sequence (DNA): TGTGCCAGTGACCCGGGACTAGCGGTCAATGAGCAGTTCTTC. Translating it yields CASDPGLAVNEQFF.

This clone was picked up one time. V and J are TRBV6-6 and TRBJ2-3; D gene uncertain. This CDR3 spans 11 amino acids. Trimming stripped 8 bases from V and 4 bases from J, with 7 bases between. The germline gives CDR1 MNHNY, CDR2 SVGAGI (reference sequence). DNA for the CDR3: TGTGCCAGCGTTTTTGCAGATACGCAGTATTTT. As protein: CASVFADTQYF.

This chain connects TRBV9 to TRBJ1-5; D gene uncertain. The germline V and J ends were trimmed by 0 bases and 7 bases, with 8 bases remaining between them. CDR3 length: 13 residues. Germline CDR1 reads SGDLS; CDR2 reads YYNGEE. In DNA, the CDR3 is TGTGCCAGCAGCGTAGACGGCTCCCAGCCCCAGCATTTT. Translation gives CASSVDGSQPQHF.

V gene TRBV6-5 combines with J gene TRBJ2-7; D remains ambiguous. This CDR3 is built from 12 residues. The V gene's germline CDR1 is MNHEY and CDR2 SVGAGI. The V and J ends lost 6 bases and 0 bases respectively, with 6 bases between them. Here the CDR3 DNA reads TGTGCCAGCAGCTTCACCTCCTACGAGCAGTACTTC. Translated, it gives CASSFTSYEQYF.

The chain combines TRBV2 with TRBJ2-7; 9 positions match TRBD2. Per germline, CDR1 SNHLY and CDR2 FYNNEI. The CDR3 is 17 residues long. V dropped 1 base and J dropped 2; count of bases not matched to a gene: 9. The DNA for the CDR3 is TGTGCCAGCAGTGAAGAGGCTAGCGGGGATCTTCCCTACGAGCAGTACTTC. The encoded protein is CASSEEASGDLPYEQYF.

The chain uses TRBV29-1 and TRBJ2-1; D gene ambiguous. The CDR3 length is 10 residues. V was clipped by 5 bases and J by 4 bases, with 3 bases between them. Germline-derived CDR1 and CDR2 are SQVTM and ANQGSEA. This CDR3 is CSVKYNEQFF. The CDR3 region has the DNA TGCAGCGTTAAGTACAATGAGCAGTTCTTC.

This chain uses TRBV4-1 with TRBJ2-7; D not certain. The germline V and J ends were trimmed by 1 base and 5 bases, with 6 bases remaining between them. The germline gives CDR1 MGHRA, CDR2 YSYEKL. This CDR3 is 12 amino acids long. CDR3 in amino acids: CASSQGADEQYF. The CDR3 nucleotides read TGCGCCAGCAGCCAAGGAGCCGACGAGCAGTACTTC.